This T cell receptor beta chain is drawn from a study of immune evolution from preneoplasia to lung adenocarcinoma. Study-wide context: HLA loss of heterozygosity: 6% to 7.5% AIS, about 15% MIA, about 30% ADC, none AAH. Broader study findings: Later-stage lesions appeared to have more T cells, more diversity, less clonality.

This clone showed up just once. As yet, its antigen is unknown. Sequenced by immunoSEQ multiplex PCR; TCRdb stores in-frame clones only, minus some. This sample has some 41,000 clones, with roughly 80% found just once. Germline-derived CDR1 and CDR2 are KGHSH and LQKENI. The CDR3 is made up of 13 amino acids. Trimming stripped 3 bases from V and 1 base from J, with 3 bases between. Between the mid-2010s and the late 2010s, patients underwent resection in Japan or China. The receptor's source is a person aged 55-75 years with lung adenocarcinoma. V is TRBV18 and J is TRBJ2-2; the D is unclear. The sequenced sample consisted of FFPE invasive lung adenocarcinoma tissue. Written as DNA, the CDR3 is TGTGCCAGCTCACCCCAGAACACCGGGGAGCTGTTTTTT. Its protein product is CASSPQNTGELFF.